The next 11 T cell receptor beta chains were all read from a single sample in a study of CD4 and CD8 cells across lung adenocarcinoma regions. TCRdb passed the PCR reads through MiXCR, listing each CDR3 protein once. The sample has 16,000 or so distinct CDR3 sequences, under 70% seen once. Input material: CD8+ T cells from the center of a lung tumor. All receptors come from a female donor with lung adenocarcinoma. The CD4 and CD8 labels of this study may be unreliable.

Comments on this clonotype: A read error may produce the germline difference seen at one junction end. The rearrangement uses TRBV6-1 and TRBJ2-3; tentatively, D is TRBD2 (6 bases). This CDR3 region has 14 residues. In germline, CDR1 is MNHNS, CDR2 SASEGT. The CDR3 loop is CASSGRAGPETQYF. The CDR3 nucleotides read TGTGCCAGCAGCGGACGAGCGGGCCCAGAGACGCAGTATTTT.

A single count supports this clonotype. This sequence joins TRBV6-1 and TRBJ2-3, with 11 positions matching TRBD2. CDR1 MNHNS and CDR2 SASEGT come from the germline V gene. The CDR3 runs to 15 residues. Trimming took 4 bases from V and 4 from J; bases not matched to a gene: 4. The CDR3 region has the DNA TGTGCCAGCAGTGCCCAACTAGCGGGAGCAGATACGCAGTATTTT. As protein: CASSAQLAGADTQYF.

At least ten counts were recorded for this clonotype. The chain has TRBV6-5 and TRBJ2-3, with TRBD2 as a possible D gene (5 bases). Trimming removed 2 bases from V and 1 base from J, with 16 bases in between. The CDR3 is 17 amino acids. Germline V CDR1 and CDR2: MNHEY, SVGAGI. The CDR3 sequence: CASSYVVSGSRTDTQYF. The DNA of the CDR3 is TGTGCCAGCAGTTACGTAGTTTCGGGGTCCCGCACAGATACGCAGTATTTT.

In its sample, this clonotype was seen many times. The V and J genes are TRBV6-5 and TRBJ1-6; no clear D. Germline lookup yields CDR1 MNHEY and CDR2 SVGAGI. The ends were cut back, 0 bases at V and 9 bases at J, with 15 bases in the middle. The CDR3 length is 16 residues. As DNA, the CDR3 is TGTGCCAGCAGTTACTCGGACGGGGATCGAGGTTCACCCCTCCACTTT. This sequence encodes CASSYSDGDRGSPLHF.

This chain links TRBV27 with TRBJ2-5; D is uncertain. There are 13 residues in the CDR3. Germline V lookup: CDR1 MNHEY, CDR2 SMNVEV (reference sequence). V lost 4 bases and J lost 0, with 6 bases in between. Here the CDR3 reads CASSYGYQETQYF. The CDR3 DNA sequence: TGTGCCAGCAGTTACGGATACCAAGAGACCCAGTACTTC.

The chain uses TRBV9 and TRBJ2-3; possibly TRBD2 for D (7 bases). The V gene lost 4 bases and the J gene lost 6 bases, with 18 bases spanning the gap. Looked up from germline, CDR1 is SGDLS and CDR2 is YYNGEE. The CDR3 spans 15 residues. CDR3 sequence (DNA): TGTGCCAGCAGCTCTAGAGGGGGGGGGATGGATACGCAGTATTTT. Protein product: CASSSRGGGMDTQYF.

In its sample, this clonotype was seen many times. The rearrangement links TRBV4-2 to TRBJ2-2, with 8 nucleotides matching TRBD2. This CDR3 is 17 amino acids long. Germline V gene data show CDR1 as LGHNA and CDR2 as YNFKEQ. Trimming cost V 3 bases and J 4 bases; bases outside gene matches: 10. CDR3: CASSHWTSRVPTGELFF. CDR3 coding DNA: TGTGCCAGCAGCCACTGGACTAGCAGGGTGCCCACCGGGGAGCTGTTTTTT.

CDR3 DNA: TGTGCCAGCAGTTTGACTGGGGGTCAAGATACGCAGTACTTC. Translated: CASSLTGGQDTQYF. The chain carries TRBV27 and TRBJ2-3, with D perhaps given as TRBD1 or TRBD2 (5 bases each). The end of the DNA fits TRBJ2-7 better, so the J call may be wrong. Germline loops: CDR1 MNHEY, CDR2 SMNVEV (reference sequence). The CDR3 is made up of 14 amino acids.

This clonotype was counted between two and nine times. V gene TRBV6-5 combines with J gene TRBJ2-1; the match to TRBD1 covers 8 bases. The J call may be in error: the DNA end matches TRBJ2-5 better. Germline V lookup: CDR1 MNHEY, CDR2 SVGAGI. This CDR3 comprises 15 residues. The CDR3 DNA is TGTGCCAGCAGTTACCAGGGGGCCATAGGGGAGACCCAGTACTTC. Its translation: CASSYQGAIGETQYF.

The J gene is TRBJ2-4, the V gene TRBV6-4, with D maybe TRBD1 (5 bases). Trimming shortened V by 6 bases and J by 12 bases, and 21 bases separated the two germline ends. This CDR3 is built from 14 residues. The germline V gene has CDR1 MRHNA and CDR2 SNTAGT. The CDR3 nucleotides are TGTGCCAGCAGGGGGCTGTTTGGCACAGACACTCAGTACTTC. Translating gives CASRGLFGTDTQYF.

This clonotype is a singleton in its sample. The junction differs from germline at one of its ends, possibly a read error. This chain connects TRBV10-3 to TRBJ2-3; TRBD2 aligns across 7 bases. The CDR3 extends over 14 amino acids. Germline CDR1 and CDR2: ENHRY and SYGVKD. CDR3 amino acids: CAGSGAGEPDTQYF. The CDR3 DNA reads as TGTGCGGGGAGCGGGGCCGGGGAGCCAGATACCCAGTACTTT.